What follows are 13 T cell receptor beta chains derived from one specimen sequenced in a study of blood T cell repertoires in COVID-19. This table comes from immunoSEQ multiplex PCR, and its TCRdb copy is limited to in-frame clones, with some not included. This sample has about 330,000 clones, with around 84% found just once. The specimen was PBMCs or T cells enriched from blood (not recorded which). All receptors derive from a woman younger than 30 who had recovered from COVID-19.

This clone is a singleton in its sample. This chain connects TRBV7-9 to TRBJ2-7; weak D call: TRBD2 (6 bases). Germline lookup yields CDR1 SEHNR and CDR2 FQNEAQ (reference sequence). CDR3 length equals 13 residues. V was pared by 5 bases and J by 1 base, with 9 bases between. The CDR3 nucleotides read TGTGCCAGCAGCAAGGACTATTCCTACGAGCAGTACTTC. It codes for CASSKDYSYEQYF.

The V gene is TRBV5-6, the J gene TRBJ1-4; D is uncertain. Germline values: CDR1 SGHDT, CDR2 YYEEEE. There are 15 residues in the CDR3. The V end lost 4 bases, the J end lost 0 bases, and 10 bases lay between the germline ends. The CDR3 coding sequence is TGTGCCAGCAGCGGTAGGCAGGCAACTAATGAAAAACTGTTTTTT. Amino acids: CASSGRQATNEKLFF.

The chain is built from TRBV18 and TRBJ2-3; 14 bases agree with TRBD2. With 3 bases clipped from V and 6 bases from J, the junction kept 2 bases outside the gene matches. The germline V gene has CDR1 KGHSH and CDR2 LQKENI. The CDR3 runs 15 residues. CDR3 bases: TGTGCCAGCTCACCGGGACTAGCGGGAGCGGATACGCAGTATTTT. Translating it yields CASSPGLAGADTQYF.

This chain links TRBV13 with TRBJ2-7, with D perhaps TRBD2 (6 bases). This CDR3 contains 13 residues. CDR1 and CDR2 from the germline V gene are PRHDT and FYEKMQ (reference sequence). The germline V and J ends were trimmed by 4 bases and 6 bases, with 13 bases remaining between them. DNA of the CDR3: TGTGCCAGCAGCTCTTCTACTAGCTTCGAGCAGTACTTC. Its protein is CASSSSTSFEQYF.

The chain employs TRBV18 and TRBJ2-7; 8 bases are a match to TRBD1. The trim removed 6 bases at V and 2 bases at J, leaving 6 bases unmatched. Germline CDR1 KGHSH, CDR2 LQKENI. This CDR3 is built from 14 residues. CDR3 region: CASSLGQGPYEQYF. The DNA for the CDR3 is TGTGCCAGCTCCCTAGGACAGGGCCCCTACGAGCAGTACTTC.

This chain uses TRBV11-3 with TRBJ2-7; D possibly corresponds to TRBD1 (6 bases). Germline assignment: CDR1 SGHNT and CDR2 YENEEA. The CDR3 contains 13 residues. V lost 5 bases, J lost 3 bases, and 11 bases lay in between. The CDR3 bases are TGTGCCAGCAGCCAGGACAGCAACTACGAGCAGTACTTC. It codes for CASSQDSNYEQYF. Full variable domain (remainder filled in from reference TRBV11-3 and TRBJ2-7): EAGVVQSPRYKIIEKKQPVAFWCNPISGHNTLYWYLQNLGQGPELLIRYENEEAVDDSQLPKDRFSAERLKGVDSTLKIQPAELGDSAVYLCASSQDSNYEQYFGPGTRLTVT.

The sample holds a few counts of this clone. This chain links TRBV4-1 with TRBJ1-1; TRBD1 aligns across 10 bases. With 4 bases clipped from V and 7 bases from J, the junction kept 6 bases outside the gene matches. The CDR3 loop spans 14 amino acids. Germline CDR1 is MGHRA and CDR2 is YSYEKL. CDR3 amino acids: CASSLRTGGGEAFF. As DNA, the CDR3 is TGCGCCAGCAGCCTCCGGACAGGGGGTGGTGAAGCTTTCTTT.

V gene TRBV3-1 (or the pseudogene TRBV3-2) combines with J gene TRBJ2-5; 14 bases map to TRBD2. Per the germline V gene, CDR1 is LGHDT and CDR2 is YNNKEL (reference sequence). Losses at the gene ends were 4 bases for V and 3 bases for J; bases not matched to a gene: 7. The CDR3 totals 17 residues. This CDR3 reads CASSPGTSGGLKETQYF. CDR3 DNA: TGTGCCAGCAGCCCCGGGACTAGCGGGGGACTTAAAGAGACCCAGTACTTC.

CDR3 residues: CASKGRGSPINTEAFF. The CDR3 DNA follows: TGTGCCAGCAAGGGAAGGGGTTCCCCCATCAACACTGAAGCTTTCTTT. The J gene is TRBJ1-1, the V gene TRBV7-9, with D tentatively TRBD1 (5 bases). The CDR3 is 16 residues long. CDR1 is SEHNR and CDR2 is FQNEAQ in the germline V gene (reference sequence). Trimming pared 7 bases from V and 2 bases from J, leaving 20 bases between.

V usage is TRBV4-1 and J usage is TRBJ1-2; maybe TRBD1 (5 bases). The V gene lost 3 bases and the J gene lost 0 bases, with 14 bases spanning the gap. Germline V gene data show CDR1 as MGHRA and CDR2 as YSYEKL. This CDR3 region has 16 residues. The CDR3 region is CASSQGARDSNYGYTF. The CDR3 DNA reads TGCGCCAGCAGCCAGGGAGCCAGGGACTCTAACTATGGCTACACCTTC.

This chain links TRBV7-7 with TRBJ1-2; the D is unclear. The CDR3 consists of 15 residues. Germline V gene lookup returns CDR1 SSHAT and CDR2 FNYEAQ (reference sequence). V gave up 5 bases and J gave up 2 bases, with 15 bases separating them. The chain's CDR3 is CASSPLISGNYGYTF. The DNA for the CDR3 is TGTGCCAGCAGCCCCCTTATATCCGGGAACTATGGCTACACCTTC.

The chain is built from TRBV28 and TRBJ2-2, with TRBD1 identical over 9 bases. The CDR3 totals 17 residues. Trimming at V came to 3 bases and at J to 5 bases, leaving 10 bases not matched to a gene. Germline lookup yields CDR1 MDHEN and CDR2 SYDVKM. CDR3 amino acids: CASSFILGTGSTGELFF. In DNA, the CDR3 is TGTGCCAGCAGTTTTATTCTAGGGACAGGGTCAACCGGGGAGCTGTTTTTT.

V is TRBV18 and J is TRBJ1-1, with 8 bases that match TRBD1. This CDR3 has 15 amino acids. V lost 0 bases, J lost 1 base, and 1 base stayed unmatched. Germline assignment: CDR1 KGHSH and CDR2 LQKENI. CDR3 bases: TGTGCCAGCTCACCACCACAGGGGGGGAACACTGAAGCTTTCTTT. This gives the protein CASSPPQGGNTEAFF.